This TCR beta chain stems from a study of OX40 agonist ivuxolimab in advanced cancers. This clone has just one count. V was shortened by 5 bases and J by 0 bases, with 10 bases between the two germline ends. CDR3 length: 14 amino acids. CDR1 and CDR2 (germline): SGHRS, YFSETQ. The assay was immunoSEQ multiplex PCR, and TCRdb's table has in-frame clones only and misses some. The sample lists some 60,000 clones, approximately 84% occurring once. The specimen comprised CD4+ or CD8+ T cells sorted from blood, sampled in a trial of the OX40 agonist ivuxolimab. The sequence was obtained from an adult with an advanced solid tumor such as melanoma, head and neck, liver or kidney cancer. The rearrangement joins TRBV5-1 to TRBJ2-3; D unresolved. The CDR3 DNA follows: TGCGCCAGCAGTGGTCTTTCAAGCACAGATACGCAGTATTTT. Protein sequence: CASSGLSSTDTQYF.